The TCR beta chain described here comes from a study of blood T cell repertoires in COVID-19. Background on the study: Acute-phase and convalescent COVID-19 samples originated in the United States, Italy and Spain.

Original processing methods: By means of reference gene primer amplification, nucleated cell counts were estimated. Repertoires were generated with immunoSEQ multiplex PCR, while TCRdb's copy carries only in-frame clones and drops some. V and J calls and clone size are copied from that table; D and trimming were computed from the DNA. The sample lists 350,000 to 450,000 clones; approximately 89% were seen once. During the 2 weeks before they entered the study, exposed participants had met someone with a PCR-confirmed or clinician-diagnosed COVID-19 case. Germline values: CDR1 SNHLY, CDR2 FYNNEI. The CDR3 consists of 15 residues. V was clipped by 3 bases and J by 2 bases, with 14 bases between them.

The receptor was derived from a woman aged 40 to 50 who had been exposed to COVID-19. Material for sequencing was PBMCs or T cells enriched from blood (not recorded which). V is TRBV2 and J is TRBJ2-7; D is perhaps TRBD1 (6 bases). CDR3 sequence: CASSDSRTVTYEQYF. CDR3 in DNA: TGTGCCAGCAGTGACAGTAGGACAGTGACCTACGAGCAGTACTTC.